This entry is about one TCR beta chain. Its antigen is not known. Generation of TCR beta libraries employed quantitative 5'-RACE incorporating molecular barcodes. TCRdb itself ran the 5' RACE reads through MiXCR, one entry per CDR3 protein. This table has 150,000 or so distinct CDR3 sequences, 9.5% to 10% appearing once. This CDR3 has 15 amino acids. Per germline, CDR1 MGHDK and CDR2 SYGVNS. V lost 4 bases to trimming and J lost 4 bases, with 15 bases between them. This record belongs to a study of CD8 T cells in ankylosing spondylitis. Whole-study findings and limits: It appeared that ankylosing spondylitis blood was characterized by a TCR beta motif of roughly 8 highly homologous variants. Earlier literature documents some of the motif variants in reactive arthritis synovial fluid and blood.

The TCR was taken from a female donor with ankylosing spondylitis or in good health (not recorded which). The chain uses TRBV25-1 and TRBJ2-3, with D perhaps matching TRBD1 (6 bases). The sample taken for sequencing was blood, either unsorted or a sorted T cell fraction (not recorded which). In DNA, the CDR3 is TGTGCCAGCAGTGTGGGGGCGAGGATTCCAGATACGCAGTATTTT. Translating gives CASSVGARIPDTQYF.